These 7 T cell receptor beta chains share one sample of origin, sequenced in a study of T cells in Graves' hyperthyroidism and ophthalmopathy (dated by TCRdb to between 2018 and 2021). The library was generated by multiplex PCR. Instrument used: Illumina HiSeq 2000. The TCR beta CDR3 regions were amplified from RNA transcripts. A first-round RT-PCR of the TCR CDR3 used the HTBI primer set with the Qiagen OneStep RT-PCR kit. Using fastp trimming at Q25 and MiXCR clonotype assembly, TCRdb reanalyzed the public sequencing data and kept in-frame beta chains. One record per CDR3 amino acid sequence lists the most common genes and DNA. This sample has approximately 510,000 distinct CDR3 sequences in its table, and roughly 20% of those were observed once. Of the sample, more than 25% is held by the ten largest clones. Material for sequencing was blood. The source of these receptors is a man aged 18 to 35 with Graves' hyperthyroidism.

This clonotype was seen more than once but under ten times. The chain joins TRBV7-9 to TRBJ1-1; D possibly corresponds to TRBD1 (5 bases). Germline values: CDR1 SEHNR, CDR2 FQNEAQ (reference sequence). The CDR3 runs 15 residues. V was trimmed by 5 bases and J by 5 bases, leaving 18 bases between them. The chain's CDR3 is CASSPNWGEGTEAFF. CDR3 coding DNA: TGTGCCAGCAGCCCCAATTGGGGGGAAGGGACTGAAGCTTTCTTT.

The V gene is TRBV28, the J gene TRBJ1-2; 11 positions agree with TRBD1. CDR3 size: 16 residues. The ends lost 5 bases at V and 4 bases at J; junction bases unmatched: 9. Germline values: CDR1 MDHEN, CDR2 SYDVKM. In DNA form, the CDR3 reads TGTGCCAGCAGTAATGTAAGGACAGGGGGCAGCTATGGCTACACCTTC. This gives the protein CASSNVRTGGSYGYTF.

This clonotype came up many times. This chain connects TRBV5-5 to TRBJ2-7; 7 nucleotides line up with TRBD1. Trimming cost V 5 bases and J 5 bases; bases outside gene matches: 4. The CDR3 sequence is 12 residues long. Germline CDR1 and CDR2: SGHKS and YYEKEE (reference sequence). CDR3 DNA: TGTGCCAGCAGTGGGCAGGGGGACGAGCAGTACTTC. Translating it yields CASSGQGDEQYF.

CDR3 in amino acids: CASSPIGGDTEAFF. CDR3 sequence (DNA): TGTGCCAGCAGCCCTATTGGGGGCGACACTGAAGCTTTCTTT. This chain joins TRBV28 and TRBJ1-1, with a possible D match to TRBD1 (6 bases). The CDR3 spans 14 residues. The V gene's germline CDR1 is MDHEN and CDR2 SYDVKM. Deletions cut 6 bases from V and 3 bases from J, with 14 bases between.

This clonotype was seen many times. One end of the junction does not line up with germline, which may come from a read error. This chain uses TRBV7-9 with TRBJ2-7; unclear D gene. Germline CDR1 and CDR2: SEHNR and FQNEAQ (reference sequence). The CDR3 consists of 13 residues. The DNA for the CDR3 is TGTGCCAGCAGTTTAGACGCTAACGACGAGCAGTACTTC. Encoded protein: CASSLDANDEQYF.

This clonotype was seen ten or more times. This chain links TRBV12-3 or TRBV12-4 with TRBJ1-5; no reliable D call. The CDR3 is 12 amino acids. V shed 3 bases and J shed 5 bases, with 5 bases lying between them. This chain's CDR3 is CASSFADQPQHF. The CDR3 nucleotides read TGTGCCAGCAGTTTCGCGGATCAGCCCCAGCATTTT.

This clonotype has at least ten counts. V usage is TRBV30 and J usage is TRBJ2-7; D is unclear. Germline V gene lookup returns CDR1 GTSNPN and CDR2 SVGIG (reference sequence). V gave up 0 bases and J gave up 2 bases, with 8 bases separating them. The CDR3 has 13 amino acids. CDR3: CAWSVRRTYEQYF. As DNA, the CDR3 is TGTGCCTGGAGTGTACGAAGGACCTACGAGCAGTACTTC.